These 10 T cell receptor beta chains share one sample of origin, sequenced in a study of blood T cells in healthy people across ages. Primed by a sample-barcoded 5' primer and a J-beta primer mix, a second PCR proceeded for about 7 to 11 cycles. TCRdb re-analysed the 5' RACE reads in MiXCR, keeping a single row per CDR3 protein. The sample consists of 1.8 million or so distinct CDR3 sequences, 39% of them appearing once. Sequences were obtained from blood. The origin of the receptors is a human donor in good health.

The chain is built from TRBV5-1 and TRBJ2-5, with a possible D match to TRBD2 (6 bases). Looked up from germline, CDR1 is SGHRS and CDR2 is YFSETQ. V was pared by 1 base and J by 2 bases, with 15 bases between. There are 16 residues in the CDR3. In nucleotides, the CDR3 is TGCGCCAGCAGCTTGCATGGAGCGGGTGAACAAGAGACCCAGTACTTC. Residues: CASSLHGAGEQETQYF. Looking up the rest from reference TRBV5-1 and TRBJ2-5 gives the full variable domain: KAGVTQTPRYLIKTRGQQVTLSCSPISGHRSVSWYQQTPGQGLQFLFEYFSETQRNKGNFPGRFSGRQFSNSRSEMNVSTLELGDSALYLCASSLHGAGEQETQYFGPGTRLLVL.

This clonotype was detected a few times. The chain has TRBV4-2 and TRBJ2-1, with D perhaps assigned TRBD1 or TRBD2 (5 bases each). The CDR3 extends over 11 amino acids. The germline gives CDR1 LGHNA, CDR2 YNFKEQ. V shed 3 bases and J shed 9 bases, with 6 bases lying between them. The CDR3 reads CASSQRGEQFF. CDR3 DNA: TGTGCCAGCAGCCAGAGGGGTGAGCAGTTCTTC.

This sequence joins TRBV15 and TRBJ2-3; D gene unclear. This CDR3 region has 12 residues. Trimming took 5 bases from V and 2 from J, leaving 5 bases between them. Germline assignment: CDR1 LNHNV and CDR2 YYDKDF (reference sequence). CDR3 in DNA: TGTGCCACCAGCCCTGACACAGATACGCAGTATTTT. It encodes CATSPDTDTQYF.

This clonotype has only a few counts. CDR3 amino acids: CASSYLGQLSGYTF. The CDR3 DNA reads TGTGCCAGCAGTTACCTGGGACAGCTTTCCGGCTACACCTTC. V usage is TRBV6-2 or TRBV6-3 and J usage is TRBJ1-2; TRBD1 aligns across 7 bases. Unmatched junction bases numbered 8, after V lost 2 bases and J lost 8 bases. The CDR3 extends over 14 amino acids. Per germline, CDR1 MNHEY and CDR2 SVGEGT.

This clonotype was found a few times. The chain uses TRBV12-3 or TRBV12-4 and TRBJ2-4, with 9 bases fitting TRBD1. CDR3 length equals 16 residues. V trimming: 6 bases; J trimming: 8 bases; junction bases outside the gene matches: 14. The CDR3 sequence is CASSLGTGRTWDIQYF. CDR3 DNA sequence: TGTGCCAGCAGCCTCGGGACAGGGAGGACTTGGGACATTCAGTACTTC.

V and J are TRBV2 and TRBJ2-7; D gene unclear. The germline CDR1 and CDR2 sequences are SNHLY and FYNNEI. Trimming left V 5 bases short and J 0 bases short, with 17 bases between. The CDR3 contains 16 residues. The CDR3: CASSSHLVLTSYEQYF. The CDR3 DNA sequence: TGTGCCAGCAGTAGCCACTTAGTTCTAACCTCCTACGAGCAGTACTTC.

J is TRBJ1-2 and V is TRBV15; possibly TRBD1 for D (6 bases). The CDR3 sequence is 13 residues long. The ends were cut back, 0 bases at V and 10 bases at J, with 12 bases in the middle. Germline V gives CDR1 LNHNV, CDR2 YYDKDF (reference sequence). CDR3 nucleotides: TGTGCCACCAGCAGAGACCCCTCAGGGGACTACACCTTC. As protein: CATSRDPSGDYTF. Full variable domain (outside the CDR3, taken from reference TRBV15 and TRBJ1-2): DAMVIQNPRYQVTQFGKPVTLSCSQTLNHNVMYWYQQKSSQAPKLLFHYYDKDFNNEADTPDNFQSRRPNTSFCFLDIRSPGLGDTAMYLCATSRDPSGDYTFGSGTRLTVV.

The V gene is TRBV7-2, the J gene TRBJ1-2, with no clear D. CDR1 and CDR2 from the germline V gene are SGHTA and FQGNSA. There are 15 residues in the CDR3. The ends were cut back, 4 bases at V and 0 bases at J, with 12 bases in the middle. Here the CDR3 DNA reads TGTGCCAGCAGCTCCCGGATATTAGCTAACTATGGCTACACCTTC. Amino acid sequence: CASSSRILANYGYTF.

There are a few counts of this clonotype. The chain combines TRBV5-1 with TRBJ2-5, with TRBD1 identical over 7 bases. CDR1 is SGHRS and CDR2 is YFSETQ in the germline V gene. Unmatched junction bases numbered 7, after V lost 3 bases and J lost 5 bases. The CDR3 length is 14 residues. The CDR3 reads CASSSGTVRETQYF. CDR3 nucleotides: TGCGCCAGCAGCTCCGGGACAGTGCGGGAGACCCAGTACTTC.

Turning to this clonotype: An end of the junction differs from the germline gene, which may be a read error. The chain carries TRBV7-7 and TRBJ2-3; D unclear. CDR3 size: 13 residues. Germline V gives CDR1 SSHAT, CDR2 FNYEAQ (reference sequence). CDR3 DNA: TGTGCTAGCAGCTTAATTGAAACAGATACGCAGTATTTT. Translating gives CASSLIETDTQYF. The whole variable domain, filled in from reference TRBV7-7 and TRBJ2-3, reads GAGVSQSPRYKVTKRGQDVTLRCDPISSHATLYWYQQALGQGPEFLTYFNYEAQPDKSGLPSDRFSAERPEGSISTLTIQRTEQRDSAMYRCASSLIETDTQYFGPGTRLTVL.